One sample yielded the 10 T cell receptor beta chains listed below, sequenced in a study of T cell changes during pregnancy in multiple sclerosis. Sequencing was performed with immunoSEQ multiplex PCR; in TCRdb, only in-frame clones are kept and a portion is missing. The data contain roughly 99,000 clones, less than 95% of them seen just once; the ten biggest clones take up 0.78%. The sample consisted of peripheral blood, taken in the third trimester of pregnancy. The source of these receptors is a female donor in good health, enrolled as a control in a pregnancy study.

This chain connects TRBV5-4 to TRBJ1-2; 10 nucleotides agree with TRBD1. The CDR3 is 14 residues long. Germline CDR1 reads SGHNT; CDR2 reads YYREEE (reference sequence). V was clipped by 4 bases and J by 7 bases; unmatched bases: 7. DNA for the CDR3: TGTGCCAGCAGCCATGGACAGGGGGTAATTGGCTACACCTTC. It is translated as CASSHGQGVIGYTF.

J is TRBJ1-5 and V is TRBV5-6, with 7 nucleotides matching TRBD1. Trimming at V came to 4 bases and at J to 0 bases, leaving 1 base not matched to a gene. The CDR3 runs to 14 residues. The V gene's germline CDR1 is SGHDT and CDR2 YYEEEE. CDR3 region: CASSPGGSNQPQHF. As DNA, the CDR3 is TGTGCCAGCAGCCCAGGGGGTAGCAATCAGCCCCAGCATTTT.

The V and J genes are TRBV6-1 and TRBJ2-3, with 12 bases aligning to TRBD1. This CDR3 region has 19 residues. Germline CDR1 and CDR2: MNHNS and SASEGT. The ends lost 0 bases at V and 4 bases at J; junction bases unmatched: 11. CDR3 protein: CASSEAGYGGTGGPDTQYF. The DNA for the CDR3 is TGTGCCAGCAGTGAAGCGGGTTACGGCGGGACAGGGGGCCCAGATACGCAGTATTTT.

V usage is TRBV18 and J usage is TRBJ2-7; possibly TRBD1 for D (8 bases). CDR3 size: 15 residues. V lost 0 bases to trimming and J lost 3 bases, with 12 bases between them. Germline V gene sequence: CDR1 KGHSH, CDR2 LQKENI. The CDR3 region is CASSPPSGTGYEQYF. DNA of the CDR3: TGTGCCAGCTCACCACCGAGCGGGACAGGCTACGAGCAGTACTTC. Based on the CDR3 plus reference TRBV18 and TRBJ2-7, the full variable domain is NAGVMQNPRHLVRRRGQEARLRCSPMKGHSHVYWYRQLPEEGLKFMVYLQKENIIDESGMPKERFSAEFPKEGPSILRIQQVVRGDSAAYFCASSPPSGTGYEQYFGPGTRLTVT.

This clone showed up just once. This chain connects TRBV4-3 to TRBJ1-6; a weak D match, TRBD1 (5 bases). The V end lost 3 bases, the J end lost 7 bases, and 16 bases lay between the germline ends. Germline values: CDR1 LGHNA, CDR2 YSLEER. The CDR3 is 16 residues long. The CDR3 reads CASSQVRGGLNSPLHF. In DNA form, the CDR3 reads TGCGCCAGCAGCCAGGTACGGGGGGGGTTAAATTCACCCCTCCACTTT.

This clone has only one observation. This chain connects TRBV5-1 to TRBJ1-1; 7 nucleotides agree with TRBD1. This CDR3 contains 16 residues. The germline gives CDR1 SGHRS, CDR2 YFSETQ. V trimming: 1 base; J trimming: 1 base; junction bases outside the gene matches: 7. The CDR3: CASSLLRGVGNTEAFF. CDR3 sequence (DNA): TGCGCCAGCAGCTTGCTCAGGGGGGTTGGGAACACTGAAGCTTTCTTT.

The rearrangement links TRBV6-6 to TRBJ2-1, with D possibly TRBD1 on 5 matching bases. Germline CDR1 and CDR2: MNHNY and SVGAGI (reference sequence). The germline V and J ends were trimmed by 0 bases and 6 bases, with 15 bases remaining between them. The CDR3 runs 16 residues. CDR3 sequence reads: CASSYSAQGISNEQFF. CDR3 sequence (DNA): TGTGCCAGCAGTTACTCAGCCCAGGGCATTTCCAATGAGCAGTTCTTC.

CDR3 in DNA: TGTGCCATCAGTCGGGGGGGCGGCGGTGAAGCTTTCTTT. It is translated as CAISRGGGGEAFF. The gene calls are TRBV10-3 and TRBJ1-1, with D perhaps matching TRBD1 (6 bases). Trimming stripped 5 bases from V and 7 bases from J, with 14 bases between. CDR1 ENHRY and CDR2 SYGVKD come from the germline V gene. The CDR3 extends over 13 amino acids.

The V gene is TRBV5-6, the J gene TRBJ2-7; D perhaps matches TRBD1 (6 bases). The length of the CDR3 is 14 residues. V dropped 3 bases and J dropped 1 base, with 11 bases sitting between them. CDR1 and CDR2 from the germline V gene are SGHDT and YYEEEE. The CDR3 DNA follows: TGTGCCAGCAGCTATGGACAGCTATCCTACGAGCAGTACTTC. This codes for CASSYGQLSYEQYF.

This chain joins TRBV13 and TRBJ1-2, with a tentative D call TRBD1 (6 bases). The germline V and J ends were trimmed by 5 bases and 0 bases, with 13 bases remaining between them. Germline V gives CDR1 PRHDT, CDR2 FYEKMQ (reference sequence). This CDR3 has 15 amino acids. The DNA of the CDR3 is TGTGCCAGCAGCGGCAGGGGCCCAACTAACTATGGCTACACCTTC. Translating gives CASSGRGPTNYGYTF. Based on the CDR3 plus reference TRBV13 and TRBJ1-2, the full variable domain is AAGVIQSPRHLIKEKRETATLKCYPIPRHDTVYWYQQGPGQDPQFLISFYEKMQSDKGSIPDRFSAQQFSDYHSELNMSSLELGDSALYFCASSGRGPTNYGYTFGSGTRLTVV.